This T cell receptor beta chain was recovered during a study of blood T cell repertoires in COVID-19. The wider study: Researchers got acute and convalescent COVID-19 samples from the United States, Italy and Spain. T cells, B-cell-depleted T cells, or PBMCs supplied cDNA or gDNA.

The CDR3 length is 13 residues. With 6 bases removed from V and 4 bases from J, the gap between germline ends came to 12 bases. Germline CDR1 MRHNA, CDR2 SNTAGT. Original handling: How many nucleated cells were present was estimated from reference gene primer amplification. Assay used: immunoSEQ multiplex PCR; TCRdb lists only in-frame clones, some missing. V and J calls and clone size come straight from that table; D and trimming were deduced from the DNA. The sample holds tens of thousands of clones, 75% to 90% seen once. This clone was counted only a few times. The TCR sequence derives from a man aged 50 or older with active or convalescent COVID-19. V usage is TRBV6-4 and J usage is TRBJ1-2, with unresolved D. Sequenced: peripheral blood. CDR3 bases: TGTGCCAGCAGACCCTCGGGGTCCTATGGCTACACCTTC. Translating gives CASRPSGSYGYTF.